The 11 T cell receptor beta chains given below trace back to one sample, sequenced in a study of blood T cell repertoires in COVID-19. Only in-frame clones appear in the TCRdb table, and some are missing; sequencing was by immunoSEQ multiplex PCR. The top ten clones hold roughly 0.77% of a sample with about 170,000 clones, over 75% of them seen once. Material: PBMCs or T cells enriched from blood (not recorded which). The source is a woman aged 18-29 years who had recovered from COVID-19.

V is TRBV12-3 or TRBV12-4 and J is TRBJ2-7; 7 bases line up with TRBD1. The CDR3 totals 13 residues. V was clipped by 2 bases and J by 3 bases; unmatched bases: 1. CDR3 region: CASSLSGGYEQYF. The DNA for the CDR3 is TGTGCCAGCAGTTTATCAGGGGGCTACGAGCAGTACTTC.

The rearrangement uses TRBV30 and TRBJ1-2, with D unresolved. The germline CDR1 and CDR2 sequences are GTSNPN and SVGIG (reference sequence). This CDR3 has 13 amino acids. Trimming shortened V by 0 bases and J by 2 bases, and 7 bases separated the two germline ends. The CDR3 region is CAWSVGRNYGYTF. CDR3 bases: TGTGCCTGGAGTGTCGGCAGGAACTATGGCTACACCTTC.

The V and J genes are TRBV15 and TRBJ2-1, with 8 positions matching TRBD2. Trimming took 5 bases from V and 4 from J; bases not matched to a gene: 7. This CDR3 is 15 amino acids long. Germline V gene lookup returns CDR1 LNHNV and CDR2 YYDKDF (reference sequence). CDR3 coding DNA: TGTGCCACCAGCTCGCGGGGACTAGATTACAATGAGCAGTTCTTC. Protein product: CATSSRGLDYNEQFF.

J is TRBJ2-1 and V is TRBV7-9; a possible D gene is TRBD2 (6 bases). V lost 0 bases to trimming and J lost 8 bases, with 14 bases between them. Germline values: CDR1 SEHNR, CDR2 FQNEAQ (reference sequence). There are 15 residues in the CDR3. This CDR3 reads CASSLASGLIHEQFF. DNA for the CDR3: TGTGCCAGCAGCTTAGCTAGCGGACTTATCCATGAGCAGTTCTTC.

The rearrangement uses TRBV6-5 and TRBJ2-7; D uncertain. Germline-derived CDR1 and CDR2 are MNHEY and SVGAGI. This CDR3 comprises 13 residues. V was pared by 0 bases and J by 3 bases, with 6 bases between. The chain's CDR3 is CASSYSAYYEQYF. Here the CDR3 DNA reads TGTGCCAGCAGTTACTCAGCGTACTACGAGCAGTACTTC.

The chain recombines TRBV2 with TRBJ2-2, with D maybe TRBD1 (5 bases). Germline V gives CDR1 SNHLY, CDR2 FYNNEI. CDR3 length equals 15 residues. V lost 4 bases and J 2 bases, leaving 11 bases between the germline ends. The CDR3 bases are TGTGCCAGCAGTGGGCTCAGGGCTAACACCGGGGAGCTGTTTTTT. It translates to CASSGLRANTGELFF.

This chain links TRBV12-3 or TRBV12-4 with TRBJ1-5; 7 bases are a match to TRBD1. The length of the CDR3 is 13 residues. V shed 6 bases, J shed 7 bases, and the junction held 6 bases outside the gene matches. CDR3 coding DNA: TGTGCCAGCAGCGAACAGGGGAGGCAGCCCCAGCATTTT. This sequence encodes CASSEQGRQPQHF.

The V gene is TRBV6-5, the J gene TRBJ1-2; unclear D gene. From germline, CDR1 is MNHEY and CDR2 SVGAGI. The CDR3 is made up of 15 amino acids. Trimming took off 6 bases at V and 0 bases at J, with 14 bases between the two ends. For the CDR3, the DNA is TGTGCCAGCAGAGGTTATAGCTGGGCTAACTATGGCTACACCTTC. Its protein product is CASRGYSWANYGYTF.

This clone was seen once. The chain couples TRBV6-2 or TRBV6-3 to TRBJ2-7; 12 nucleotides align to TRBD1. J was trimmed by 7 bases and V by 5 bases; bases with no gene match: 6. Germline V gene lookup returns CDR1 MNHEY and CDR2 SVGEGT. There are 14 residues in the CDR3. The CDR3 sequence is CASSRGQGASEQYF. DNA for the CDR3: TGTGCCAGCAGTAGGGGACAGGGGGCAAGTGAGCAGTACTTC.

The chain combines TRBV25-1 with TRBJ2-4, with D uncertain. Germline V gives CDR1 MGHDK, CDR2 SYGVNS. V gave up 5 bases and J gave up 9 bases, with 8 bases separating them. The CDR3 extends over 11 amino acids. CDR3 coding DNA: TGTGCCAGCAGTACGGGTGCCATTCAGTACTTC. This translates into CASSTGAIQYF.

The rearrangement uses TRBV7-8 and TRBJ1-5; no clear D. This CDR3 is built from 14 residues. Germline V lookup: CDR1 SGHVS, CDR2 FQNEAQ. V was clipped by 5 bases and J by 10 bases, with 18 bases between them. The CDR3 is CASSRGGLSSPQHF. CDR3 coding DNA: TGTGCCAGCAGCCGAGGTGGTTTGTCGAGTCCCCAGCATTTT.